This T cell receptor (beta chain) originates from a study of response to subunit inactivated influenza vaccine. One entry per CDR3 protein results from TCRdb running MiXCR on the RT-PCR reads. Of about 540,000 distinct CDR3 sequences listed, roughly 15% were seen once; the top ten hold 11%. CDR3 length: 17 residues. Germline V gene lookup returns CDR1 DFQATT and CDR2 SNEGSKA (reference sequence). V lost 6 bases, J lost 0 bases, and 12 bases stayed unmatched. Sequenced here: PBMCs from blood, sampled about 11 days after vaccination. This sequence joins TRBV20-1 and TRBJ2-3; TRBD2 aligns across 10 bases. This clonotype was sampled from a man aged 50 to 60 who received an inactivated influenza vaccine. DNA of the CDR3: TGCAGTGCACCCGGCACTAGCGGGGAGATTAGCACAGATACGCAGTATTTT. This translates into CSAPGTSGEISTDTQYF.